The clone carrying this T cell receptor beta chain was seen a few times. Its antigen is unknown. The PCR made use of 60 Vbeta and 13 Jbeta primers. Produced via immunoSEQ multiplex PCR; TCRdb's table is partial and in-frame only. The profile covers some 170,000 clones, with under 85% appearing a single time and 1.5% to 2% taken by the ten largest. This sample was taken from a study of cytomegalovirus exposure and HLA in healthy donors. Study findings and constraints: According to the study, around 160 TCR beta chains were cytomegalovirus-associated. A further, later analysis showed that HLA-associated TCR beta chains (compared with equally common others) were more clonally expanded. Earlier findings revealed that most TCR beta V segments proved productive either about 87% or about 30% of the time.

V lost 2 bases to trimming and J lost 1 base, with 8 bases between them. This CDR3 spans 14 amino acids. Germline CDR1 SGHTA, CDR2 FQGNSA. Sequenced input: PBMCs. The sequence came from a woman between 25 and 40 years old in good health and CMV-seronegative. The chain has TRBV7-2 and TRBJ1-1, with a possible D match to TRBD1 (6 bases). Written as DNA, the CDR3 is TGTGCCAGCAGCTTAACAGGGCCGAACACTGAAGCTTTCTTT. It yields the protein CASSLTGPNTEAFF.